This TCR beta chain originates from a study of CD8+ T cells in alopecia areata. The sample's treatment: oral pan-JAK inhibitor, 5-10 mg twice daily. The sequencing template was cDNA reverse transcribed from extracted RNA. Repertoires were generated with immunoSEQ multiplex PCR, while TCRdb's copy carries only in-frame clones and drops some. The sample records about 260,000 clones, roughly 63% being singletons. V shed 2 bases and J 3 bases; nucleotides not matched to a gene: 6. The CDR3 extends over 14 amino acids. The germline V gene has CDR1 GTSNPN and CDR2 SVGIG (reference sequence). The origin of this receptor is a human donor with alopecia areata. The chain combines TRBV30 with TRBJ1-2, with 7 bases identical to TRBD1. The sequenced sample was CD4+ T cells sorted from blood, obtained around week 54, from a patient treated with tofacitinib. This CDR3 is CAWSSGGSDYGYTF. Written as DNA, the CDR3 is TGTGCCTGGAGTTCAGGGGGGTCGGACTATGGCTACACCTTC.